Sequencing of this T cell receptor beta chain was carried out in a study of blood T cell repertoires in COVID-19. Study-level information: Acute-phase and convalescent COVID-19 samples originated in the United States, Italy and Spain. T cells, B-cell-depleted T cells, or PBMCs provided the cDNA or gDNA that served as material.

Original processing notes: How many nucleated cells were present was estimated from reference gene primer amplification. Repertoires were generated with immunoSEQ multiplex PCR, while TCRdb's copy carries only in-frame clones and drops some. V and J calls and clone size are copied from that table; D and trimming were computed from the DNA. Among tens of thousands of clones, 74% were seen once, and the ten largest hold over 3.5%. Seattle patient enrollment occurred during active infection, with longitudinal follow-up thereafter. CDR1 and CDR2 from the germline V gene are KGHDR and SFDVKD. The V and J ends lost 0 bases and 5 bases respectively, with 18 bases between them. The CDR3 consists of 17 residues.

The receptor comes from a man between 65 and 85 years old with COVID-19, enrolled during active disease. This chain uses TRBV24-1 with TRBJ1-1; a possible D gene is TRBD1 (5 bases). Sequencing was performed on peripheral blood. The CDR3 DNA reads as TGTGCCACCAGTGATTTGGGTCAAGGGACTAGTCAGACTGAAGCTTTCTTT. It codes for CATSDLGQGTSQTEAFF.